The T cell receptor beta chain under discussion was sequenced for a study of TIL therapy for anti-PD-1-resistant metastatic lung cancer. At the level of the study: Tumors were harvested before any PD-1/PD-L1 blockade. Most patients had lung adenocarcinoma.

This CDR3 contains 15 residues. V was pared by 3 bases and J by 7 bases, with 8 bases of the junction left unmatched. The germline CDR1 and CDR2 sequences are SGDLS and YYNGEE. Time point in this sample: pre-treatment sample, taken before nivolumab and TIL therapy. Sequencing used immunoSEQ v3. The data were produced by immunoSEQ multiplex PCR, yet TCRdb's version contains in-frame clones alone and is incomplete. The table records 55,000 to 60,000 clones, less than 85% of them present only once. This material consisted of blood, taken at baseline. The V call is TRBV9, the J call TRBJ2-1; TRBD1 matches 9 bases. The receptor was derived from a person between 25 and 79 years old with non-small cell lung cancer. Here the CDR3 DNA reads TGTGCCAGCAGCGAAACAGGGGGCGGTGGAAATGAGCAGTTCTTC. This encodes CASSETGGGGNEQFF.